This T cell receptor beta chain appears in the sequencing data of a study of cytomegalovirus exposure and HLA in healthy donors. General observations from the study: As a later analysis showed, a missense DCLRE1C variant was linked to trimming of TCR beta V- and J-genes.

The PCR employed 60 Vbeta primers together with 13 Jbeta primers. Some clones are missing from TCRdb's copy, which holds only in-frame ones; the method was immunoSEQ multiplex PCR. This sample has about 57,000 clones, with 70% to 75% found just once. V lost 4 bases and J 0 bases, leaving 10 bases between the germline ends. The CDR3 spans 15 residues. The germline V gene encodes CDR1 SGHNT and CDR2 YENEEA. Worth noting for this clone: The antigen is not known.

The sequenced sample consisted of PBMCs. The TCR was taken from a man aged 30 to 39 in good health and CMV-seropositive. V is TRBV11-3 and J is TRBJ2-1; D call uncertain. CDR3 bases: TGTGCCAGCAGCTCCCTGACTGGCTCCTACAATGAGCAGTTCTTC. This sequence encodes CASSSLTGSYNEQFF.